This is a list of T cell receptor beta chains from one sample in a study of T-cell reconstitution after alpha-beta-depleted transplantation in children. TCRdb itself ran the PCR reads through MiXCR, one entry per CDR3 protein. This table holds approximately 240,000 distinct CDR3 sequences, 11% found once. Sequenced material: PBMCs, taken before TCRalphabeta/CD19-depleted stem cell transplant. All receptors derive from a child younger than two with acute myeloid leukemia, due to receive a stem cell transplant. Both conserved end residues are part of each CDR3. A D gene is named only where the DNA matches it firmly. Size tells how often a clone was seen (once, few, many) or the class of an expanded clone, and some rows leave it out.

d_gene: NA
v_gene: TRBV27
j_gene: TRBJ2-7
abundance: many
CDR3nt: TGTGCCAGCAGTACATCAAATCGGGGCTCCTACGAGCAGTACTTC
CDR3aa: CASSTSNRGSYEQYF

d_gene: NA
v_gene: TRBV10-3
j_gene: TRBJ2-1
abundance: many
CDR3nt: TGTGCCATCAGTGAGCCCCTTGACGAATACAATGAGCAGTTCTTC
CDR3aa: CAISEPLDEYNEQFF

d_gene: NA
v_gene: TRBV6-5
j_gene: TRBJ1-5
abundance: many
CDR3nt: TGTGCCAGCAGTTACCCAGGGCCGGGTCAGCCCCAGCATTTT
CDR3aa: CASSYPGPGQPQHF

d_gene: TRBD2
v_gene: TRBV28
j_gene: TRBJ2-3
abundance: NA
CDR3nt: TGTGCCAGCAGTCTGCCCTTGGCGGGGGGCTTCACAGATACGCAGTATTTT
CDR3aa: CASSLPLAGGFTDTQYF

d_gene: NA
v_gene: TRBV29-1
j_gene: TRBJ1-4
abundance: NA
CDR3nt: TGCAGCGTTGGCTCCTACGGGGAAAATGAAAAACTGTTTTTT
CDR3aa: CSVGSYGENEKLFF

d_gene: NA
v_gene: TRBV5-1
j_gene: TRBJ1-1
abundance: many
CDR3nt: TGCGCCAGCAGCTTGGAGTTGGGGGAGATACGGACTGAAGCTTTCTTT
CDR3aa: CASSLELGEIRTEAFF

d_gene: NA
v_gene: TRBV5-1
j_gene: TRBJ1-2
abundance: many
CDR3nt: TGCGCCAGCAGCTACAGACAGGATGGCTACACCTTC
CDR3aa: CASSYRQDGYTF

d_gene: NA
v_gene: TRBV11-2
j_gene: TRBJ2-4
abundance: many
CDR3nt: TGTGCCAGCAGCTTAGTGGGACTCCGGATGGTAGCCAAAAACATTCAGTACTTC
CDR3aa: CASSLVGLRMVAKNIQYF

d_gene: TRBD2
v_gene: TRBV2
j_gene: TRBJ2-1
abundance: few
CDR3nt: TGTGCCAGCAGTGGGGGGGAGGGCCCGGGTGGGGAGCAGTTCTTC
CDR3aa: CASSGGEGPGGEQFF

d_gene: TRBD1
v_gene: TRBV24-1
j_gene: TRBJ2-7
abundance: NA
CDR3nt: TGTGCCACCAGTGAACAAACGGGACAGGGGTCTTACGAGCAGTACTTC
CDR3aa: CATSEQTGQGSYEQYF

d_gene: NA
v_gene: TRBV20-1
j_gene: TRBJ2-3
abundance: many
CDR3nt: TGCAGTGCTAGCCTTGTCGACCCTAATACGCAGTATTTT
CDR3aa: CSASLVDPNTQYF

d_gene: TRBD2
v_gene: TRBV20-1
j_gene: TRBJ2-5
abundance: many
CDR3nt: TGCAGTGCTAGAGATGGGAGGCTAGCGGGAGTGGAGACCCAGTACTTC
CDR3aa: CSARDGRLAGVETQYF

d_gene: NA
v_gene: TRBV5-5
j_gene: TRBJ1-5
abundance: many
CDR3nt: TGTGCCAGCAGCTTGGGTATGGGACAGCCCCAGCATTTT
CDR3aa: CASSLGMGQPQHF

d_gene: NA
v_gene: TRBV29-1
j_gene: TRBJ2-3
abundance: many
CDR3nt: TGCAGCGTTTCACTAGGGGAGGTGACAGATACGCAGTATTTT
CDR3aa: CSVSLGEVTDTQYF

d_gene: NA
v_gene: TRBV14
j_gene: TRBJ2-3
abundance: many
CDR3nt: TGTGCCAGCAGCCACACAGATACGCAGTATTTT
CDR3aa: CASSHTDTQYF

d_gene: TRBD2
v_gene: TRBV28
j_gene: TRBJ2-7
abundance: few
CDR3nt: TGTGCCAGCAGTGAGGGGAGCGGGAGGGACGAGCAGTACTTC
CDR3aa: CASSEGSGRDEQYF

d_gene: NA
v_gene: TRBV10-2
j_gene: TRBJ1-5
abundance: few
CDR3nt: TGCGCCAGCAGTGTTGCAGGGGTGGAAACCCAGCATTTT
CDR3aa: CASSVAGVETQHF

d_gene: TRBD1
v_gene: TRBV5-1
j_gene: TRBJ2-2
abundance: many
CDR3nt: TGCGCCAGCAGCTTGGCCCTCACAGGGGGCACCGGGGAGCTGTTTTTT
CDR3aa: CASSLALTGGTGELFF

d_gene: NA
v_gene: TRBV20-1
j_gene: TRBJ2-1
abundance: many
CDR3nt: TGCAGTGCTAGAGATGGCGTGAGCTCCTACAATGAGCAGTTCTTC
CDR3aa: CSARDGVSSYNEQFF

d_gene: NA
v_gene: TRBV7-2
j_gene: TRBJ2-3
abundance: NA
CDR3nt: TGTGCCAGCAGCTTTCTGTTCCGGGCTGGGCACACATTCACAGATACGCAGTATTTT
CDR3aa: CASSFLFRAGHTFTDTQYF